This passage covers 11 T cell receptor beta chains from one sample sequenced in a study of CD8 T cells in Susac syndrome. The RNA, about 0.45 to 1 ug, was put through reverse transcription using random hexamers. A single record per CDR3 protein comes from TCRdb applying MiXCR to the immunoSEQ multiplex PCR reads. Of more than 95,000 distinct CDR3 sequences listed, approximately 96% were seen once; the top ten hold around 0.078%. The specimen was CD4+ T cells from PBMCs. These receptors originate from a human donor in good health.

V and J are TRBV7-2 and TRBJ2-1, with no clear D. Germline V gene sequence: CDR1 SGHTA, CDR2 FQGNSA. The CDR3 extends over 14 amino acids. The V and J ends lost 1 base and 3 bases respectively, with 7 bases between them. CDR3 region: CASSLVSDYNEQFF. CDR3 nucleotides: TGTGCCAGCAGCTTAGTCAGCGACTACAATGAGCAGTTCTTC. Full variable domain (remainder filled in from reference TRBV7-2 and TRBJ2-1): GAGVSQSPSNKVTEKGKDVELRCDPISGHTALYWYRQSLGQGLEFLIYFQGNSAPDKSGLPSDRFSAERTGGSVSTLTIQRTQQEDSAVYLCASSLVSDYNEQFFGPGTRLTVL.

This sequence joins TRBV7-2 and TRBJ2-5; D gene unclear. Germline-derived CDR1 and CDR2 are SGHTA and FQGNSA. The CDR3 loop spans 17 amino acids. V was shortened by 3 bases and J by 1 base, with 18 bases between the two germline ends. The CDR3 DNA is TGTGCCAGCAGCTTCGGGTCATGGGGAAGTACCCAAGAGACCCAGTACTTC. Its translation: CASSFGSWGSTQETQYF.

The genes are TRBV5-1 and TRBJ2-1; D possibly corresponds to TRBD1 (6 bases). V was cut by 0 bases and J by 8 bases, with 24 bases left in between. This CDR3 has 18 amino acids. The germline CDR1 and CDR2 sequences are SGHRS and YFSETQ. The CDR3 coding sequence is TGCGCCAGCAGCTTGGATCCACCAGCGCATGGTGGGGGCTATGAGCAGTTCTTC. It is translated as CASSLDPPAHGGGYEQFF.

This clonotype was seen just once. The J gene is TRBJ1-4, the V gene TRBV25-1, with D perhaps matching TRBD1 (6 bases). Trimming removed 5 bases at V and 6 bases at J, with 22 bases between. The CDR3 length is 17 residues. Germline V gene lookup returns CDR1 MGHDK and CDR2 SYGVNS. In nucleotides, the CDR3 is TGTGCCAGCAGTCCGAAACTTGGAGGGGGTCAAGATGAAAAACTGTTTTTT. This codes for CASSPKLGGGQDEKLFF.

The rearrangement uses TRBV12-3 or TRBV12-4 and TRBJ2-1; 8 bases are a match to TRBD2. The CDR3 totals 14 residues. J was trimmed by 6 bases and V by 9 bases; bases with no gene match: 10. CDR3 DNA: TGTGCCAGTACCCCAGCGGGAGTTTTCAATGAGCAGTTCTTC. It specifies CASTPAGVFNEQFF.

V and J are TRBV18 and TRBJ2-1, with D maybe TRBD1 (5 bases). V was shortened by 2 bases and J by 4 bases, with 9 bases between the two germline ends. Germline loops: CDR1 KGHSH, CDR2 LQKENI. The CDR3 sequence is 14 residues long. The DNA for the CDR3 is TGTGCCAGCTCACCAAGGTCAGGGTACAATGAGCAGTTCTTC. As protein: CASSPRSGYNEQFF.

The rearrangement uses TRBV20-1 and TRBJ1-1; no definite D call. The CDR3 contains 15 residues. Trimming shortened V by 3 bases and J by 0 bases, and 14 bases separated the two germline ends. Germline loops: CDR1 DFQATT, CDR2 SNEGSKA (reference sequence). CDR3 protein: CSASRAQIMNTEAFF. In DNA, the CDR3 is TGCAGTGCTAGTAGGGCACAGATCATGAACACTGAAGCTTTCTTT.

This sequence joins TRBV5-1 and TRBJ1-1; D is uncertain. The germline V gene encodes CDR1 SGHRS and CDR2 YFSETQ. The V and J ends lost 0 bases and 6 bases respectively, with 18 bases between them. The CDR3 runs to 16 residues. CDR3 protein: CASSLEPGRAGSEAFF. The CDR3 nucleotides read TGCGCCAGCAGCTTGGAGCCAGGTAGGGCAGGTTCTGAAGCTTTCTTT.

The CDR3 is CSARALGLRSTDTQYF. As DNA, the CDR3 is TGCAGTGCTAGGGCGCTGGGCCTTCGATCCACAGATACGCAGTATTTT. The chain links TRBV20-1 to TRBJ2-3, with D unclear. This CDR3 contains 16 residues. The germline V gene has CDR1 DFQATT and CDR2 SNEGSKA (reference sequence). Trimming removed 3 bases at V and 2 bases at J, with 18 bases between.

The chain combines TRBV6-1 with TRBJ2-1, with D possibly matching TRBD1 (6 bases). Germline V gives CDR1 MNHNS, CDR2 SASEGT. This CDR3 contains 16 residues. Trimming left V 5 bases short and J 3 bases short, with 17 bases between. The CDR3 region is CASSPGQHTHYNEQFF. DNA of the CDR3: TGTGCCAGCAGTCCCGGACAGCATACCCACTACAATGAGCAGTTCTTC.

The genes are TRBV5-1 and TRBJ2-2, with 8 bases fitting TRBD1. Losses at the gene ends were 3 bases for V and 7 bases for J; bases not matched to a gene: 8. The CDR3 is 15 residues long. Germline V gives CDR1 SGHRS, CDR2 YFSETQ. The CDR3, as DNA: TGCGCCAGCAGCTCAGGACAGGGAGTCGTCGGGGAGCTGTTTTTT. Its translation is CASSSGQGVVGELFF.